These 15 T cell receptor beta chains were sequenced from one sample in a study of shared clonotypes between healthy human individuals. Method: immunoSEQ multiplex PCR; TCRdb's copy keeps in-frame clones and lacks some. The data hold about 680,000 clones, with around three quarters observed a single time. The source material was memory CD4+ T cells sorted from blood. Documented subset: CD45RA-negative fraction. These receptors were collected from a woman aged 30 to 39 in good health.

The chain recombines TRBV19 with TRBJ1-4; no firm D call. V was pared by 5 bases and J by 4 bases, with 23 bases between. Germline loops: CDR1 LNHDA, CDR2 SQIVND (reference sequence). The CDR3 consists of 18 residues. CDR3: CASSLRRPSSGGNEKLFF. CDR3 bases: TGTGCCAGTAGTCTTAGAAGGCCCTCCAGCGGAGGTAATGAAAAACTGTTTTTT.

This chain uses TRBV28 with TRBJ2-7; possible D gene TRBD1, 6 bases. CDR1 is MDHEN, CDR2 SYDVKM, per germline. Trimming removed 7 bases from V and 6 bases from J, with 19 bases in between. CDR3 length: 14 residues. The CDR3 sequence: CASTPGQPPPEQYF. DNA for the CDR3: TGTGCCAGCACCCCCGGACAGCCCCCCCCCGAGCAGTACTTC. Using reference TRBV28 and TRBJ2-7 for the parts outside the CDR3, the full variable domain is DVKVTQSSRYLVKRTGEKVFLECVQDMDHENMFWYRQDPGLGLRLIYFSYDVKMKEKGDIPEGYSVSREKKERFSLILESASTNQTSMYLCASTPGQPPPEQYFGPGTRLTVT.

The CDR3 coding sequence is TGTGCCAGTAGGTCGAGGCTAGCGCCTTACAATGAGCAGTTCTTC. It codes for CASRSRLAPYNEQFF. The chain recombines TRBV19 with TRBJ2-1, with D possibly matching TRBD2 (6 bases). Germline CDR1 reads LNHDA; CDR2 reads SQIVND (reference sequence). The ends were cut back, 6 bases at V and 4 bases at J, with 16 bases in the middle. The CDR3 has 15 residues.

The V gene is TRBV6-5, the J gene TRBJ2-7; 11 nucleotides align to TRBD2. CDR3 size: 15 residues. In germline, CDR1 is MNHEY, CDR2 SVGAGI. Trimming cost V 3 bases and J 1 base; bases outside gene matches: 2. The CDR3 sequence: CASSYSGRASYEQYF. In nucleotides, the CDR3 is TGTGCCAGCAGTTATAGCGGGAGGGCGTCCTACGAGCAGTACTTC.

The rearrangement links TRBV6-1 to TRBJ2-7; TRBD1 is a possible D gene (6 bases). CDR3 length: 16 amino acids. The germline CDR1 and CDR2 sequences are MNHNS and SASEGT. With 1 base removed from V and 0 bases from J, the gap between germline ends came to 13 bases. For the CDR3, the DNA is TGTGCCAGCAGTGAAGATCGAACAGGGTCCTCCTACGAGCAGTACTTC. Translating gives CASSEDRTGSSYEQYF.

In its sample, this clone was seen a few times. The chain employs TRBV29-1 and TRBJ1-2; the match to TRBD1 covers 10 bases. The CDR3 is 13 residues long. Looked up from germline, CDR1 is SQVTM and CDR2 is ANQGSEA. The V segment lost 6 bases and the J segment 8 bases; nucleotides outside the gene matches: 9. The CDR3 spells CSVEGQGLRGYTF. Written as DNA, the CDR3 is TGCAGCGTGGAGGGACAGGGGTTGCGAGGCTACACCTTC.

The chain couples TRBV7-2 to TRBJ2-3; 7 bases line up with TRBD2. Germline V gene sequence: CDR1 SGHTA, CDR2 FQGNSA. This CDR3 has 14 amino acids. The trim removed 0 bases at V and 4 bases at J, leaving 1 base unmatched. The chain's CDR3 is CASSLAGGADTQYF. CDR3 DNA sequence: TGTGCCAGCAGCTTAGCGGGAGGGGCAGATACGCAGTATTTT.

The chain employs TRBV7-9 and TRBJ2-3; no reliable D call. Germline CDR1 is SEHNR and CDR2 is FQNEAQ (reference sequence). V was shortened by 2 bases and J by 4 bases, with 7 bases between the two germline ends. The CDR3 length is 13 residues. CDR3 sequence: CASSLTLPDTQYF. For the CDR3, the DNA is TGTGCCAGCAGCTTAACCCTCCCAGATACGCAGTATTTT.

The CDR3 DNA follows: TGCGCCAGCAGTCAATTCTCGCAGCCCCTGACTAATGAAAAACTGTTTTTT. As protein: CASSQFSQPLTNEKLFF. The chain is built from TRBV23-1 and TRBJ1-4; D gene unclear. Being an ORF, TRBV23-1 has a function that is uncertain. The CDR3 sequence is 17 residues long. V was pared by 1 base and J by 2 bases, with 14 bases between.

V and J are TRBV6-6 and TRBJ2-1; 11 bases align to TRBD2. The CDR3 runs 16 residues. V lost 2 bases, J lost 4 bases, and 4 bases stayed unmatched. Per germline, CDR1 MNHNY and CDR2 SVGAGI (reference sequence). The CDR3 reads CASSYATSGSYNEQFF. DNA for the CDR3: TGTGCCAGCAGTTACGCCACTAGCGGGAGTTACAATGAGCAGTTCTTC.

The rearrangement joins TRBV19 to TRBJ1-3; D is unresolved. The ends were cut back, 11 bases at V and 4 bases at J, with 18 bases in the middle. CDR1 is LNHDA and CDR2 is SQIVND in the germline V gene (reference sequence). CDR3 length: 14 residues. CDR3 residues: CASLKSSSGNTIYF. DNA of the CDR3: TGTGCCTCTCTGAAGTCGTCGTCCGGAAACACCATATATTTT.

This chain links TRBV7-2 with TRBJ1-3, with unresolved D. The CDR3 has 15 amino acids. With 4 bases removed from V and 4 bases from J, the gap between germline ends came to 14 bases. Germline V CDR1 and CDR2: SGHTA, FQGNSA. This CDR3 reads CASSSQWGGGNTIYF. In nucleotides, the CDR3 is TGTGCCAGCAGCTCGCAGTGGGGTGGCGGAAACACCATATATTTT.

The chain is built from TRBV4-1 and TRBJ2-3; a weak D match, TRBD2 (6 bases). The CDR3 has 17 amino acids. Trimming took off 0 bases at V and 2 bases at J, with 15 bases between the two ends. Germline CDR1 and CDR2: MGHRA and YSYEKL. The CDR3 is CASSQDARGLTTDTQYF. The CDR3 DNA reads as TGCGCCAGCAGCCAAGACGCAAGGGGACTCACCACAGATACGCAGTATTTT.

The chain links TRBV2 to TRBJ2-1; either TRBD1 or TRBD2 may supply D (7 bases each). This CDR3 has 15 amino acids. Germline V CDR1 and CDR2: SNHLY, FYNNEI. V was shortened by 7 bases and J by 2 bases, with 15 bases between the two germline ends. In DNA form, the CDR3 reads TGTGCCAGCACTCGACAGGGAGGGCCCTACAATGAGCAGTTCTTC. This codes for CASTRQGGPYNEQFF. Full variable domain (missing parts from reference TRBV2 and TRBJ2-1): EPEVTQTPSHQVTQMGQEVILRCVPISNHLYFYWYRQILGQKVEFLVSFYNNEISEKSEIFDDQFSVERPDGSNFTLKIRSTKLEDSAMYFCASTRQGGPYNEQFFGPGTRLTVL.

The V gene is TRBV6-5, the J gene TRBJ2-5, with D perhaps matching TRBD2 (6 bases). Germline CDR1 and CDR2: MNHEY and SVGAGI. Trimming took off 2 bases at V and 1 base at J, with 11 bases between the two ends. The CDR3 has 15 amino acids. CDR3 coding DNA: TGTGCCAGCAGTTACCATACCGGGAGCCAAGAGACCCAGTACTTC. It specifies CASSYHTGSQETQYF.